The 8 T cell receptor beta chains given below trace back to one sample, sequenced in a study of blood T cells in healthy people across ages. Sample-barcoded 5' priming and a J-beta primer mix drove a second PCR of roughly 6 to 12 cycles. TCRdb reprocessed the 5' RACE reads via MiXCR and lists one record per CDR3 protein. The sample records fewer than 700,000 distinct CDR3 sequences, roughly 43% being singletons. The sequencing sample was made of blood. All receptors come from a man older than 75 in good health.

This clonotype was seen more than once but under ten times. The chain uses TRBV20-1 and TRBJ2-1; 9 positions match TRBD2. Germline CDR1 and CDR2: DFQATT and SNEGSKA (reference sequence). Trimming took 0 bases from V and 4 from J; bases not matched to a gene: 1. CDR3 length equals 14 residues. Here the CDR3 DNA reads TGCAGTGCTAGAGAGCGGGGGGGTTACAATGAGCAGTTCTTC. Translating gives CSARERGGYNEQFF.

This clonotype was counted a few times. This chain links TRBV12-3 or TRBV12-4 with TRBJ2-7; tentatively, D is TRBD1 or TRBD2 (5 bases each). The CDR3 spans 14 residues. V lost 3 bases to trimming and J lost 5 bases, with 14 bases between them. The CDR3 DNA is TGTGCCAGCAGTTTCGGGACCCAGGTCAACGAGCAGTACTTC. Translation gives CASSFGTQVNEQYF.

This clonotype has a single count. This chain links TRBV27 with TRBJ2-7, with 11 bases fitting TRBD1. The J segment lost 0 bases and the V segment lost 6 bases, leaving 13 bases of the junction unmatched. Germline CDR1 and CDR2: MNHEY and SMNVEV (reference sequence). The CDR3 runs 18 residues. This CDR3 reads CASRLNLGTGGSSYEQYF. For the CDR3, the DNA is TGTGCCAGCAGACTAAACCTCGGGACAGGGGGAAGCTCCTACGAGCAGTACTTC.

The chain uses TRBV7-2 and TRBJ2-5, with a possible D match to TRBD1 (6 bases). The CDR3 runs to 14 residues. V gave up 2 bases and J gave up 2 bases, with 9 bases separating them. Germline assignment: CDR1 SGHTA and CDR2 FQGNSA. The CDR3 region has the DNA TGTGCCAGCAGCTTAACAGGGTGGCAAGAGACCCAGTACTTC. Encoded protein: CASSLTGWQETQYF. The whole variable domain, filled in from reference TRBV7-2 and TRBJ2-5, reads GAGVSQSPSNKVTEKGKDVELRCDPISGHTALYWYRQSLGQGLEFLIYFQGNSAPDKSGLPSDRFSAERTGGSVSTLTIQRTQQEDSAVYLCASSLTGWQETQYFGPGTRLLVL.

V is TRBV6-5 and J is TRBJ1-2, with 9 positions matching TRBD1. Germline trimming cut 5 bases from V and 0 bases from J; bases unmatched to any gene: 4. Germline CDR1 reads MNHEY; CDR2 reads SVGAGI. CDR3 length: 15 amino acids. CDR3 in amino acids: CASSTGTGSNYGYTF. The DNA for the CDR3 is TGTGCCAGCAGTACCGGGACAGGGTCTAACTATGGCTACACCTTC.

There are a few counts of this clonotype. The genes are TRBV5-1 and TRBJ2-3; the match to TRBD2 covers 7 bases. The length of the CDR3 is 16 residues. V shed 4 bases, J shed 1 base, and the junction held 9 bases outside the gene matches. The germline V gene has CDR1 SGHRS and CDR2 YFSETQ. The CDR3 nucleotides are TGCGCCAGCAGCCTAGGGACTAACTCTCGCACAGATACGCAGTATTTT. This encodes CASSLGTNSRTDTQYF.

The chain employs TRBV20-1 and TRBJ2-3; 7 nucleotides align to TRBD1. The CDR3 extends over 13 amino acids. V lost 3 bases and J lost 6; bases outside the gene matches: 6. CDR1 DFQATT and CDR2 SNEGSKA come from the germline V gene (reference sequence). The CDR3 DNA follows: TGCAGTGCTAGCTACGACAGGGCCGATACGCAGTATTTT. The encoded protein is CSASYDRADTQYF.

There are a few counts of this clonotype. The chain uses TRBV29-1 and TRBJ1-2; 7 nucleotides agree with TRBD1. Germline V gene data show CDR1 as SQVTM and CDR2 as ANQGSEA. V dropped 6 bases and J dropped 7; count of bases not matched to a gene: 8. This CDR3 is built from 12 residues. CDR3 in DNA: TGCAGCGTCACCGGGACAGAGTCTGGCTACACCTTC. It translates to CSVTGTESGYTF.